The clone carrying this T cell receptor (beta chain) turned up a few times. TCRdb re-derived calls from the 5' RACE reads in MiXCR, one entry per CDR3 protein. The sample gives approximately 42,000 distinct CDR3 sequences, 29% of which show up once; around 3.5% is in the top ten. Trimming removed 6 bases from V and 5 bases from J, with 10 bases in between. Germline lookup yields CDR1 MGHRA and CDR2 YSYEKL. The CDR3 runs 13 residues. Memory CD4+ cells were defined as CD4+CD45RO+CD25-. This clonotype was obtained from a female donor with breast cancer. The sequenced sample consisted of memory CD4+ T cells sorted from a lymph node. This sample's subset: memory CD4+ T cells, CD4+CD45RO+CD25-. This chain uses TRBV4-1 with TRBJ2-2; unclear D gene. CDR3 sequence reads: CASRLVGTGELFF. In DNA, the CDR3 is TGCGCCAGCAGGCTCGTAGGTACCGGGGAGCTGTTTTTT.